Following are 2 T cell receptor beta chains from one sample sequenced in a study of cytomegalovirus exposure and HLA in healthy donors. The PCR was carried out with 60 Vbeta primers and 13 Jbeta primers. Repertoires were generated with immunoSEQ multiplex PCR, while TCRdb's copy carries only in-frame clones and drops some. Of about 160,000 clones in the sample, approximately 80% were seen once. Sample: PBMCs. These receptors all stem from a young woman in good health and CMV-seronegative.

CDR3 nucleotide sequence: TGTGCCAGCAGCGGACAGGGGACTTATTCACCCCTCCACTTT. It translates to CASSGQGTYSPLHF. This rearrangement joins TRBV9 to TRBJ1-6; the match to TRBD1 covers 8 bases. V was pared by 3 bases and J by 8 bases, with 4 bases of the junction left unmatched. This CDR3 has 14 amino acids. Germline V gives CDR1 SGDLS, CDR2 YYNGEE.

This sequence joins TRBV2 and TRBJ1-4; 11 nucleotides agree with TRBD1. The V gene's germline CDR1 is SNHLY and CDR2 FYNNEI. The CDR3 consists of 14 residues. Trimming removed 8 bases from V and 7 bases from J; junction bases left unmatched: 6. The CDR3 loop reads CASQRTGGSEKLFF. For the CDR3, the DNA is TGTGCCAGCCAACGGACAGGGGGCAGTGAAAAACTGTTTTTT.